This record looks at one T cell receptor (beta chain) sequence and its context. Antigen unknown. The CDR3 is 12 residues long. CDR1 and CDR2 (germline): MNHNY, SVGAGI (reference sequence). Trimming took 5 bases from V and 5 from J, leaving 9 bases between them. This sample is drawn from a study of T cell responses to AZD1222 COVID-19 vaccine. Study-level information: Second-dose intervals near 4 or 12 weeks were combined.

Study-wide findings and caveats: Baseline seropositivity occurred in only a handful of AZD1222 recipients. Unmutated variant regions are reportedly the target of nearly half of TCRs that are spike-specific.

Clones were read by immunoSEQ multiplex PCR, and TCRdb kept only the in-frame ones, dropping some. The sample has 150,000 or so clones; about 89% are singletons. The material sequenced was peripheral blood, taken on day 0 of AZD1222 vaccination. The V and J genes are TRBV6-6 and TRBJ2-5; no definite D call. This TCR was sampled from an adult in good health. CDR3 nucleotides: TGTGCCAGCAGTGATAGCCTGGAGACCCAGTACTTC. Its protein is CASSDSLETQYF.